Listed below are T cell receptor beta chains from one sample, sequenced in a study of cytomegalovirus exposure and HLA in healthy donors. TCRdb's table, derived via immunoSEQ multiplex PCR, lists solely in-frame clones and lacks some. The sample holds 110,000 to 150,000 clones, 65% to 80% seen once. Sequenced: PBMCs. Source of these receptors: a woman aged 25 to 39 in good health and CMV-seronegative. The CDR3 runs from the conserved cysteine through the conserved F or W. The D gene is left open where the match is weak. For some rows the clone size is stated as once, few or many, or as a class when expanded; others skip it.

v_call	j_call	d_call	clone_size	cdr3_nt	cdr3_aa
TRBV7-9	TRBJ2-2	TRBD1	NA	TGTGCCAGCAACACAGGGGTGAACACCGGGGAGCTGTTTTTT	CASNTGVNTGELFF
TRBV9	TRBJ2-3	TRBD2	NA	TGTGCCAGCAGCACAGGAGATTCTAGCGGGGCAGATACGCAGTATTTT	CASSTGDSSGADTQYF
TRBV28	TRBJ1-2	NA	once	TGTGCCCAGCAGTTCTGGTTGGGGCCCGTAGTTCCCTATGGCTACACCTTC	CAQQFWLGPVVPYGYTF
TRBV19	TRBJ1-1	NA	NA	TGTGCCAGTAGTCGTTCCAGGGCAAACACTGAAGCTTTCTTT	CASSRSRANTEAFF
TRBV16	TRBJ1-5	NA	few	TGTGCCAGCAGCCAATTTTCGGCAGGGGAGGGTAGGCCCCAGCATTTT	CASSQFSAGEGRPQHF
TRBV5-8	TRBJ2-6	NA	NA	TGTGCCAGCAGCCGAGGTTCCGGGGCCAACGTCCTGACTTTC	CASSRGSGANVLTF
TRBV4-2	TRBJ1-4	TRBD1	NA	TGTGCCAGCAGCCATGCATCCACAGGGGGCGAAAAACTGTTTTTT	CASSHASTGGEKLFF
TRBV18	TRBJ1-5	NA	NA	TGTGCCAGCTCACAGGGCAGGGGAGGCAATCAGCCCCAGCATTTT	CASSQGRGGNQPQHF
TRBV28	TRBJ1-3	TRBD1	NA	TGTGCCAGCAGGCCAGGGGGATCTGGAAACACCATATATTTT	CASRPGGSGNTIYF
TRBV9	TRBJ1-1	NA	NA	TGTGCCAGCAGCGGGTCTCCGGCAGGCACTGAAGCTTTCTTT	CASSGSPAGTEAFF
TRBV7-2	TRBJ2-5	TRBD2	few	TGTGCCAGCAGCTCCCGTCATAGCGGGAATGTCTTCCAAGAGACCCAGTACTTC	CASSSRHSGNVFQETQYF
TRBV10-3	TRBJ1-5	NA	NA	TGTGCCTCGAGTGTAGAGAATCAGCCCCAGCATTTT	CASSVENQPQHF
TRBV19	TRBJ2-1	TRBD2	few	TGTGCCAGTAGTATCCGGGGACTAGAAGAGCAGTTCTTC	CASSIRGLEEQFF
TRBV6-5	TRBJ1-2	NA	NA	TGTGCCAGCAGTTACTACCTCGGACGGGAAAACTATGGCTACACCTTC	CASSYYLGRENYGYTF
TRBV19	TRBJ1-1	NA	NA	TGTGCCAGTAGGCGGGCCTTGAACACTGAAGCTTTCTTT	CASRRALNTEAFF
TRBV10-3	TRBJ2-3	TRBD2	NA	TGTGCCATCAGTGAGGGGGGGGAGGAGAGAGATACGCAGTATTTT	CAISEGGEERDTQYF
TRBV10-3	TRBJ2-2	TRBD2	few	TGTGCCATCAGTCCCCCTAGCGGACCCACCGGGGAGCTGTTTTTT	CAISPPSGPTGELFF
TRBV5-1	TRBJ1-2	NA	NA	TGCGCCAGCAGCTTGGAGTCGGTTAACTATGGCTACACCTTC	CASSLESVNYGYTF
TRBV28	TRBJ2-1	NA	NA	TGTGCCAGCACGGTATCCTCGTATCCTGAGCAGTTCTTC	CASTVSSYPEQFF
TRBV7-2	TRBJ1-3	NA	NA	TGTGCCAGCAGCTCAGGGTCCAGCTCTGGAAACACCATATATTTT	CASSSGSSSGNTIYF
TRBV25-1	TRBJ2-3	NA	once	TGTGCCAGCAGTGAATCCCAGGGCCCCAGCACAGATACGCAGTATTTT	CASSESQGPSTDTQYF
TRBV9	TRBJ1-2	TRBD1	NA	TGTGCCAGCAGCGGAAATCAGGGGGCGAACGGCTACACCTTC	CASSGNQGANGYTF
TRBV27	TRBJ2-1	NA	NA	TGTGCCAGCAGTTTAACCGTCGGCTACAATGAGCAGTTCTTC	CASSLTVGYNEQFF
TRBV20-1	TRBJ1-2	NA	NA	TGCAGTGCTAGAGACACTACGGGCTACACCTTC	CSARDTTGYTF
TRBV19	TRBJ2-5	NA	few	TGTGCCACCAATCCCGGGACTTTCCAAGAGACCCAGTACTTC	CATNPGTFQETQYF
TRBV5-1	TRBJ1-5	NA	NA	TGCGCCAGCAGCCTAGGGGAAAGCAATCAGCCCCAGCATTTT	CASSLGESNQPQHF